The text below deals with one T cell receptor beta chain. Its cognate antigen is unknown. The record originates from a study of post-analysis software for immune sequencing data. For the study at large: Progressive-relapsing, secondary progressive and relapsing-remitting multiple sclerosis were among the disease courses included.

Unique molecular identifiers had been added to the TCR beta cDNA libraries. Input populations of roughly 0.9 to 10 million T cells gave rise to some 500,000 cDNA molecules. MiXCR was run by TCRdb on the PCR reads, yielding one entry per CDR3 protein. The table has approximately 570,000 distinct CDR3 sequences, roughly 40% seen once. Study results and caveats: Normalized Chao1 diversity was significantly lower in multiple sclerosis patients than in controls. Same-batch preparations were strongly co-clustered by F measure. Higher frequency in patients than in controls was seen for roughly 5 TRBV segments, with TRBV5-6, TRBV5-1 and TRBV20-1 among them.

The V and J ends lost 3 bases and 4 bases respectively, with 12 bases between them. This CDR3 contains 14 residues. What was sequenced was blood. This sequence originates from a girl aged 10-17 years with multiple sclerosis. The chain has TRBV12-3 or TRBV12-4 and TRBJ1-2; tentatively, D is TRBD1 (6 bases). CDR3: CASSFMPGVYGYTF. The CDR3 DNA reads as TGTGCCAGCAGTTTTATGCCAGGGGTCTATGGCTACACCTTC.